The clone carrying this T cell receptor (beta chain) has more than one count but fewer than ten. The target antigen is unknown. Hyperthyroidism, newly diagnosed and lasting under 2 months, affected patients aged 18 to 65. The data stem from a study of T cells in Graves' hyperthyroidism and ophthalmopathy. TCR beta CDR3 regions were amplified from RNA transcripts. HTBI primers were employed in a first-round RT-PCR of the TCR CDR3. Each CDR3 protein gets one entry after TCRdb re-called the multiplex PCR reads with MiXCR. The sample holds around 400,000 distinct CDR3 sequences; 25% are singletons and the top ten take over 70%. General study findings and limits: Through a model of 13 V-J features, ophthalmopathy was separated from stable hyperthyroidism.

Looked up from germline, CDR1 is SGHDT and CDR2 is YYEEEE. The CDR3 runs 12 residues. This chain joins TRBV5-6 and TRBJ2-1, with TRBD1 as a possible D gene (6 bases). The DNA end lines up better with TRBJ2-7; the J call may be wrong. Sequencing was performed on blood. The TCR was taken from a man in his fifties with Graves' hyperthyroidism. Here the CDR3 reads CASSFTGNEQYF. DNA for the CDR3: TGTGCCAGCAGCTTCACAGGGAATGAGCAGTACTTC.